These T cell receptor beta chains were read from a single sample in a study of post-analysis software for immune sequencing data. In TCRdb, the PCR reads were re-called with MiXCR into one record per CDR3 protein. The sample holds about 820,000 distinct CDR3 sequences; roughly 50% are singletons and the top ten take around 4.5%. The sample was blood. The receptors come from a girl aged 5-17 years with multiple sclerosis. Both conserved end residues are part of each CDR3. A D gene is named only where the DNA matches it firmly. Not every row has a clone size; where given, it reads once, few, many or a size class.

CDR3nt | CDR3aa | j_gene | abundance | len | d_gene | v_gene
TGTGCCATCTCGGCCCGCGGGCGCGGGAGCTCCTACGAGCAGTACTTC | CAISARGRGSSYEQYF | TRBJ2-7 | NA | 16 | TRBD2 | TRBV10-3
TGCGCCAGCAGCTTGGATGAGGGGGCTCGGGGCTACACCTTC | CASSLDEGARGYTF | TRBJ1-2 | once | 14 | TRBD1 | TRBV5-1
TGTGCCGGCAGCTTACCTGGACCTGGGCTTGGAGAGACCCAGTACTTC | CAGSLPGPGLGETQYF | TRBJ2-5 | NA | 16 | NA | TRBV7-2
TGTGCCAGCAGCCAAGATGAAGTTGAACTTTTCCACGAGCAGTACTTC | CASSQDEVELFHEQYF | TRBJ2-7 | NA | 16 | NA | TRBV3-1
TGTGCCAGCAGTTACGGGACGCGGCCCTCTGGAAACACCATATATTTT | CASSYGTRPSGNTIYF | TRBJ1-3 | few | 16 | NA | TRBV6-5
TGTGCCAGCAGCATGAAGGGGGGCAGCGAGCAGTACTTC | CASSMKGGSEQYF | TRBJ2-7 | NA | 13 | NA | TRBV7-3
TGTGCCAGCAGCTTAGTGACTACCGACTTGGAGTACAATGAGCAGTTCTTC | CASSLVTTDLEYNEQFF | TRBJ2-1 | NA | 17 | NA | TRBV5-6
TGTGCCAGTTGCACCCACCAAGAGACCCAGTACTTC | CASCTHQETQYF | TRBJ2-5 | NA | 12 | NA | TRBV7-9
TGTGCCAGCAGCCTTATAGTACCTCAAGAGACCCAGTACTTC | CASSLIVPQETQYF | TRBJ2-5 | few | 14 | NA | TRBV7-9
TGCAGCGTTGTAAAGGACACCTACGAGCAGTACTTC | CSVVKDTYEQYF | TRBJ2-7 | NA | 12 | NA | TRBV29-1
TGTGCCAGCAGTGAGCTAGCGGGGTCCTACGAGCAGTACTTC | CASSELAGSYEQYF | TRBJ2-7 | NA | 14 | TRBD2 | TRBV2
TGTGCCAGCAGCCCCTCCGGGGACTCCTACAATGAGCAGTTCTTC | CASSPSGDSYNEQFF | TRBJ2-1 | few | 15 | NA | TRBV7-3
TGCAGTGCTCTCGCCGGGACAGGGGAGGAGACCCAGTACTTC | CSALAGTGEETQYF | TRBJ2-5 | few | 14 | TRBD1 | TRBV20-1
TGTGCCAGCTCACCGGACAGGGCCGGCGACTACACCTTC | CASSPDRAGDYTF | TRBJ1-2 | NA | 13 | TRBD1 | TRBV18
TGTGCCAGCAGCCAGACAGGGTCGAATTCACCCCTCCACTTT | CASSQTGSNSPLHF | TRBJ1-6 | NA | 14 | TRBD1 | TRBV6-6
TGTGCCAGCAGTGAAAGGAGGCAGGGGGCTGATGGCTACACCTTC | CASSERRQGADGYTF | TRBJ1-2 | once | 15 | TRBD1 | TRBV7-2
TGCAGTGCTAGAGATGTCGGCAGGGTCTACGAGCAGTACTTC | CSARDVGRVYEQYF | TRBJ2-7 | few | 14 | NA | TRBV20-1
TGTGCCAGCAGCACCAACAGGGAATACGAGCAGTACTTC | CASSTNREYEQYF | TRBJ2-7 | NA | 13 | NA | TRBV10-2
TGTGCCAGCAGCTCCACTATCAGGGAGACCCAGTACTTC | CASSSTIRETQYF | TRBJ2-5 | NA | 13 | NA | TRBV7-2
TGTGCCACCAGCCTGTCGCTAGTAGCACTGCACGAGCAGTACTTC | CATSLSLVALHEQYF | TRBJ2-7 | few | 15 | NA | TRBV15
TGCAGCGTTGATGTGGTGACAGGGCCCAACTATGGCTACACCTTC | CSVDVVTGPNYGYTF | TRBJ1-2 | NA | 15 | TRBD1 | TRBV29-1
TGCAGTGCTAGAATGGCTCCTGATCAGTACTTC | CSARMAPDQYF | TRBJ2-4 | once | 11 | NA | TRBV20-1
TGTGCCAGCAGTTTAAACCGGGGGCGGGGGTCTGCCTCCTACGAGCAGTACTTC | CASSLNRGRGSASYEQYF | TRBJ2-7 | NA | 18 | NA | TRBV12-3/TRBV12-4
TGCAGTGCTAGAGATGGAGGGTCTGGTTCACCCCTCCACTTT | CSARDGGSGSPLHF | TRBJ1-6 | NA | 14 | NA | TRBV20-1
TGCGCCAGCAGCCCCACCGGGACAGCCTCCTACGAGCAGTACTTC | CASSPTGTASYEQYF | TRBJ2-7 | NA | 15 | TRBD1 | TRBV5-1
TGTGCCAGCGGAAGGGGGGGCCCCCTCACAGATACGCAGTATTTT | CASGRGGPLTDTQYF | TRBJ2-3 | NA | 15 | NA | TRBV12-3/TRBV12-4
TGTGCCAGCAGCCCCGGAGCGGGGGTCCAAGAGACCCAGTACTTC | CASSPGAGVQETQYF | TRBJ2-5 | NA | 15 | TRBD2 | TRBV7-9
TGCGCCAGCAGCAGAGGTTCAGGGGGTTTTCTAGCCGAGCAGGACTTC | CASSRGSGGFLAEQDF | TRBJ2-7 | NA | 16 | TRBD1 | TRBV4-1
TGTGCCAGCAGCGCAAGGGAGAGGCTTTACAATGAGCAGTTCTTC | CASSARERLYNEQFF | TRBJ2-1 | NA | 15 | NA | TRBV9
TGTGCCAGCAGCTTAGATCTGCGGGGGACTGTGAGCCTGGATTACGAGCAGTACTTC | CASSLDLRGTVSLDYEQYF | TRBJ2-7 | NA | 19 | TRBD2 | TRBV7-9
TGCAGCGTTGAATCGGTGCAGGGTACCTATGGCTACACCTTC | CSVESVQGTYGYTF | TRBJ1-2 | few | 14 | NA | TRBV29-1
TGTGCCAGCACCGGACAGGTTTCTAACTATGGCTACACCTTC | CASTGQVSNYGYTF | TRBJ1-2 | NA | 14 | TRBD1 | TRBV12-3/TRBV12-4
TGCGCCAGCAGCCCGGGACGCAGCTCCTACGAGCAGTACTTC | CASSPGRSSYEQYF | TRBJ2-7 | many | 14 | NA | TRBV5-1
TGTGCCAGCAGCCCCGGACAGTATAATTCACCCCTCCACTTT | CASSPGQYNSPLHF | TRBJ1-6 | NA | 14 | NA | TRBV7-9
TGTGCCAGCAGCCCTCGGGACGGGACAGGCTATGGCTACACCTTC | CASSPRDGTGYGYTF | TRBJ1-2 | NA | 15 | TRBD1 | TRBV9
TGTGCCAGCAGTTCGGACAACACAGATACGCAGTATTTT | CASSSDNTDTQYF | TRBJ2-3 | NA | 13 | NA | TRBV6-6
TGTGCCAGCTCCCCGAGAGGGGTGTACCAAGAGACCCAGTACTTC | CASSPRGVYQETQYF | TRBJ2-5 | NA | 15 | NA | TRBV28
TGTGCCACGCGACAGGGTTTAATCTATGAGCAGTTCTTC | CATRQGLIYEQFF | TRBJ2-1 | NA | 13 | TRBD1 | TRBV7-9
TGTGCCAGCAGCCAGGCAAGACTAGCGGGGAGCACAGATACGCAGTATTTT | CASSQARLAGSTDTQYF | TRBJ2-3 | NA | 17 | TRBD2 | TRBV4-2
TGTGCCAGCAGTTACTCGCCCCGTAATGAAAAACTGTTTTTT | CASSYSPRNEKLFF | TRBJ1-4 | NA | 14 | NA | TRBV6-5
TGCAGTGCTAGAGAGGGTAGCGGGGGGTACGAGCAGTACTTC | CSAREGSGGYEQYF | TRBJ2-7 | NA | 14 | TRBD2 | TRBV20-1
TGTGCCAGCAAGCCTACCGAACCTTTGTACGAGCAGTACTTC | CASKPTEPLYEQYF | TRBJ2-7 | NA | 14 | NA | TRBV27